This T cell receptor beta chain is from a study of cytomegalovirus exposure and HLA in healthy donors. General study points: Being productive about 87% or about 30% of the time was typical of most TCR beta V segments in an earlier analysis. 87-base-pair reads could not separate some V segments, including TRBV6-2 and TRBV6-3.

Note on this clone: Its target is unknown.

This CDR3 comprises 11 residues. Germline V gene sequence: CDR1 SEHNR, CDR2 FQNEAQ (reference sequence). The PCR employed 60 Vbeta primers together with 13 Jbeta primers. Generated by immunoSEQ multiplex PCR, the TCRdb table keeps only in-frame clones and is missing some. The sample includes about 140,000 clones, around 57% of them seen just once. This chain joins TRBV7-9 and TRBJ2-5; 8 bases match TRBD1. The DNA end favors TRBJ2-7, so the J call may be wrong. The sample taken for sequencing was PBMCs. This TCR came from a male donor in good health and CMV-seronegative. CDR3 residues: CAHGQGYEQYF. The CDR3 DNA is TGTGCCCATGGACAGGGCTACGAGCAGTACTTC.